These 32 T cell receptor beta chains came from one sample sequenced in a study of blood T cell repertoires in COVID-19. Assay used: immunoSEQ multiplex PCR; TCRdb lists only in-frame clones, some missing. The sample holds approximately 300,000 clones; around 89% are singletons and the top ten take under 0.95%. The sample taken for sequencing was peripheral blood. These TCRs come from a young man with acute or convalescent COVID-19.

The table lists this clone with a count of one. The chain uses TRBV28 and TRBJ2-2, with unresolved D. The CDR3 loop spans 14 amino acids. With 6 bases removed from V and 4 bases from J, the gap between germline ends came to 12 bases. Per the germline V gene, CDR1 is MDHEN and CDR2 is SYDVKM. The chain's CDR3 is CASRVDSSTGELFF. CDR3 DNA sequence: TGTGCCAGCAGGGTTGACTCTAGCACCGGGGAGCTGTTTTTT.

This clone occurred a few times. J is TRBJ1-5 and V is TRBV30, with unresolved D. The CDR3 is made up of 12 amino acids. Trimming cost V 2 bases and J 9 bases, with 11 bases left between them. Germline CDR1 GTSNPN, CDR2 SVGIG (reference sequence). The CDR3 sequence: CAWSPGVRPQHF. The CDR3, as DNA: TGTGCCTGGAGTCCCGGTGTTCGGCCCCAGCATTTT.

This sequence joins TRBV5-1 and TRBJ2-7; 10 nucleotides align to TRBD2. Germline V gene data show CDR1 as SGHRS and CDR2 as YFSETQ. After removal of 3 bases from V and 7 bases from J, the junction contained 4 bases not matched to a gene. The CDR3 contains 13 residues. The CDR3, as DNA: TGCGCCAGCAGCTCGTCTAGCGGGAGAGAGCAGTACTTC. Encoded protein: CASSSSSGREQYF.

The V and J genes are TRBV30 and TRBJ2-4; 8 bases match TRBD1. V shed 3 bases and J 0 bases; nucleotides not matched to a gene: 16. From germline, CDR1 is GTSNPN and CDR2 SVGIG (reference sequence). This CDR3 region has 19 residues. The CDR3 nucleotides read TGTGCCTGGAGCGGCCAGGGGGCGGTTTGGGGGCTAGCCAAAAACATTCAGTACTTC. This gives the protein CAWSGQGAVWGLAKNIQYF.

The chain is built from TRBV5-6 and TRBJ1-1, with D possibly being TRBD1 (5 bases). Germline CDR1 SGHDT, CDR2 YYEEEE. Trimming shortened V by 2 bases and J by 10 bases, and 15 bases separated the two germline ends. The CDR3 sequence is 13 residues long. CDR3 nucleotides: TGTGCCAGCAGCTTCCGGGTCCTCGGGGGAGCTTTCTTT. It yields the protein CASSFRVLGGAFF.

The rearrangement links TRBV6-5 to TRBJ2-3; possible D gene TRBD2, 6 bases. Between the trimmed V and J ends, which lost 8 bases and 4 bases, there was a span of 16 bases. CDR1 and CDR2 from the germline V gene are MNHEY and SVGAGI. This CDR3 contains 14 residues. CDR3 sequence: CASRPGTWADTQYF. CDR3 bases: TGTGCCAGCCGTCCCGGGACTTGGGCAGATACGCAGTATTTT.

This rearrangement joins TRBV15 to TRBJ2-1; D may be TRBD1 (5 bases). Germline CDR1 LNHNV, CDR2 YYDKDF (reference sequence). The CDR3 covers 16 residues. V dropped 0 bases and J dropped 6 bases, with 15 bases sitting between them. CDR3 coding DNA: TGTGCCACCAGCAGAGATCTCGGCAGGGCTGGCAATGAGCAGTTCTTC. Encoded protein: CATSRDLGRAGNEQFF. The full variable domain, rest sourced from reference TRBV15 and TRBJ2-1, is DAMVIQNPRYQVTQFGKPVTLSCSQTLNHNVMYWYQQKSSQAPKLLFHYYDKDFNNEADTPDNFQSRRPNTSFCFLDIRSPGLGDTAMYLCATSRDLGRAGNEQFFGPGTRLTVL.

The rearrangement joins TRBV7-9 to TRBJ2-7, with D maybe TRBD1 (6 bases). The CDR3 is 15 residues long. Germline values: CDR1 SEHNR, CDR2 FQNEAQ (reference sequence). Deletions cut 1 base from V and 4 bases from J, with 14 bases between. The CDR3 DNA sequence: TGTGCCAGCAGCTTAGGAGGGGGAGAGGAGTACGAGCAGTACTTC. Protein: CASSLGGGEEYEQYF. Based on the CDR3 plus reference TRBV7-9 and TRBJ2-7, the full variable domain is DTGVSQNPRHKITKRGQNVTFRCDPISEHNRLYWYRQTLGQGPEFLTYFQNEAQLEKSRLLSDRFSAERPKGSFSTLEIQRTEQGDSAMYLCASSLGGGEEYEQYFGPGTRLTVT.

DNA of the CDR3: TGTGCCAGCAGTGCCCGGGTTACCTATGGCTACACCTTC. Amino acids: CASSARVTYGYTF. The J gene is TRBJ1-2, the V gene TRBV28; D is unclear. V was trimmed by 5 bases and J by 4 bases, leaving 11 bases between them. The CDR3 length is 13 residues. Germline loops: CDR1 MDHEN, CDR2 SYDVKM.

This chain connects TRBV9 to TRBJ2-1; TRBD2 aligns across 9 bases. This CDR3 spans 17 amino acids. The germline gives CDR1 SGDLS, CDR2 YYNGEE. J lost 10 bases, V lost 0 bases, and 14 bases had no gene match. The CDR3 sequence: CASSVEPGLAGLEEQFF. The CDR3 bases are TGTGCCAGCAGCGTAGAGCCGGGGCTAGCGGGATTAGAGGAGCAGTTCTTC.

V gene TRBV5-4 combines with J gene TRBJ2-1; 15 nucleotides agree with TRBD2. V gave up 3 bases and J gave up 8 bases; unmatched junction bases: 9. Germline CDR1 reads SGHNT; CDR2 reads YYREEE (reference sequence). The CDR3 runs 17 residues. The CDR3 spells CASSSNGLAGGHDEQFF. As DNA, the CDR3 is TGTGCCAGCAGCTCCAACGGACTAGCGGGGGGGCACGATGAGCAGTTCTTC.

The CDR3 sequence is CASGSVQNQPQHF. CDR3 sequence (DNA): TGTGCTAGTGGTTCGGTACAAAATCAGCCCCAGCATTTT. The J gene is TRBJ1-5, the V gene TRBV12-5; D not certain. This CDR3 region has 13 residues. The germline gives CDR1 LGHNT, CDR2 FRNRAP. Trimming cost V 4 bases and J 4 bases, with 8 bases left between them.

The rearrangement links TRBV19 to TRBJ2-3; D is unclear. The germline gives CDR1 LNHDA, CDR2 SQIVND (reference sequence). The CDR3 is 12 amino acids. V lost 5 bases and J lost 11, with 14 bases in between. The CDR3 loop is CASSATFGEQYF. CDR3 DNA sequence: TGTGCCAGTAGTGCCACGTTCGGAGAGCAGTATTTT.

This clone was seen just once. The J gene is TRBJ2-7, the V gene TRBV4-1; 8 nucleotides match TRBD2. CDR3 length: 14 residues. Germline V gives CDR1 MGHRA, CDR2 YSYEKL. The ends lost 4 bases at V and 5 bases at J; junction bases unmatched: 7. The CDR3 protein is CASSLGGVSDEQYF. CDR3 bases: TGCGCCAGCAGCCTCGGGGGGGTCTCGGACGAGCAGTACTTC.

The table lists this clone with a count of one. The chain joins TRBV4-1 to TRBJ2-7; no clear D. V gave up 1 base and J gave up 4 bases, with 8 bases separating them. In germline, CDR1 is MGHRA, CDR2 YSYEKL. The CDR3 loop spans 13 amino acids. The CDR3 sequence is CASSQGGLYEQYF. In nucleotides, the CDR3 is TGCGCCAGCAGCCAAGGAGGCCTTTACGAGCAGTACTTC.

The CDR3 DNA follows: TGTGCCAGCATTCCCTTGGGGCAGGGCTATGGCTACACCTTC. Translated, it gives CASIPLGQGYGYTF. The chain uses TRBV28 and TRBJ1-2; tentatively, D is TRBD1 (5 bases). Germline V gives CDR1 MDHEN, CDR2 SYDVKM. V lost 7 bases, J lost 4 bases, and 16 bases lay in between. This CDR3 is built from 14 residues.

The chain recombines TRBV2 with TRBJ2-5; 8 bases align to TRBD1. CDR1 and CDR2 from the germline V gene are SNHLY and FYNNEI. The J segment lost 5 bases and the V segment lost 3 bases, leaving 5 bases of the junction unmatched. This CDR3 is 14 amino acids long. The CDR3 loop is CASSEKTGGETQYF. CDR3 DNA: TGTGCCAGCAGTGAGAAAACAGGGGGGGAGACCCAGTACTTC.

The chain combines TRBV19 with TRBJ2-5; D perhaps matches TRBD1 (5 bases). V lost 3 bases and J lost 5, with 19 bases in between. The CDR3 is 16 residues long. Germline loops: CDR1 LNHDA, CDR2 SQIVND (reference sequence). The CDR3 protein is CASSIQLTTGRETQYF. In nucleotides, the CDR3 is TGTGCCAGTAGTATCCAACTGACAACAGGCAGGGAGACCCAGTACTTC.

The chain has TRBV6-4 and TRBJ1-1; the D gene is possibly TRBD1 (5 bases). Trimming took 0 bases from V and 7 from J, leaving 15 bases between them. The CDR3 spans 15 residues. CDR1 is MRHNA and CDR2 is SNTAGT in the germline V gene. The CDR3 region is CASSDSPGGEGEAFF. The CDR3 DNA reads as TGTGCCAGCAGTGACTCACCGGGGGGAGAAGGTGAAGCTTTCTTT.

V and J are TRBV30 and TRBJ1-3; D unclear. This CDR3 is 12 amino acids long. CDR1 and CDR2 (germline): GTSNPN, SVGIG (reference sequence). V shed 2 bases and J shed 2 bases, with 4 bases lying between them. CDR3 amino acids: CAWSKPGNTIYF. CDR3 DNA sequence: TGTGCCTGGAGTAAGCCTGGAAACACCATATATTTT.

The chain employs TRBV19 and TRBJ1-5; D gene ambiguous. V lost 8 bases, J lost 0 bases, and 11 bases lay in between. The CDR3 is 14 amino acids. Looked up from germline, CDR1 is LNHDA and CDR2 is SQIVND (reference sequence). This CDR3 is CASGGRYSNQPQHF. The CDR3 region has the DNA TGTGCCAGTGGCGGGAGGTATAGCAATCAGCCCCAGCATTTT.

This clone has only one observation. The chain is built from TRBV3-1 (or the pseudogene TRBV3-2) and TRBJ2-3, with 8 bases aligning to TRBD2. The CDR3 loop spans 14 amino acids. The junction had 4 bases not matched to a gene; V was cut back by 2 bases and J by 6 bases. Per germline, CDR1 LGHDT and CDR2 YNNKEL (reference sequence). CDR3 residues: CASSQRVAGDTQYF. CDR3 DNA: TGTGCCAGCAGCCAAAGGGTAGCGGGGGATACGCAGTATTTT.

V gene TRBV18 combines with J gene TRBJ2-1; tentatively, D is TRBD1 (6 bases). This CDR3 has 16 amino acids. The V end lost 2 bases, the J end lost 4 bases, and 15 bases lay between the germline ends. In germline, CDR1 is KGHSH, CDR2 LQKENI. CDR3 DNA sequence: TGTGCCAGCTCACCATGGACAGCTCTGGTATACAATGAGCAGTTCTTC. Amino acid sequence: CASSPWTALVYNEQFF.

The sample holds one count of this clone. The chain uses TRBV4-1 and TRBJ2-1; TRBD2 is a possible D gene (5 bases). This CDR3 contains 13 residues. With 1 base removed from V and 9 bases from J, the gap between germline ends came to 10 bases. Germline values: CDR1 MGHRA, CDR2 YSYEKL. Written as DNA, the CDR3 is TGCGCCAGCAGCCAAGTTCTTGGGAGTGAGCAGTTCTTC. This codes for CASSQVLGSEQFF.

This clone has more than one count but fewer than ten. The chain couples TRBV5-4 to TRBJ1-2, with D uncertain. Germline loops: CDR1 SGHNT, CDR2 YYREEE (reference sequence). The CDR3 runs 11 residues. V shed 2 bases and J shed 7 bases, with 6 bases lying between them. The CDR3 DNA follows: TGTGCCAGCAGCTTTACTTTTGGCTACACCTTC. It codes for CASSFTFGYTF. The whole variable domain, remainder taken from reference TRBV5-4 and TRBJ1-2, is ETGVTQSPTHLIKTRGQQVTLRCSSQSGHNTVSWYQQALGQGPQFIFQYYREEENGRGNFPPRFSGLQFPNYSSELNVNALELDDSALYLCASSFTFGYTFGSGTRLTVV.

This clone has only one observation. This chain connects TRBV6-2 or TRBV6-3 to TRBJ2-7; 10 nucleotides align to TRBD1. The V gene end was trimmed by 3 bases and the J gene end by 4 bases; junction bases not matched to a gene: 6. Germline CDR1 is MNHEY and CDR2 is SVGEGT. This CDR3 is 15 amino acids long. The CDR3 DNA reads as TGTGCCAGCAGTTATGTAGGGACAGGGGTTTACGAGCAGTACTTC. This translates into CASSYVGTGVYEQYF.

The chain links TRBV9 to TRBJ1-1; no reliable D call. There are 13 residues in the CDR3. Trimming removed 3 bases from V and 1 base from J, with 7 bases in between. Germline-derived CDR1 and CDR2 are SGDLS and YYNGEE. Here the CDR3 reads CASSATANTEAFF. The CDR3, as DNA: TGTGCCAGCAGCGCCACAGCGAACACTGAAGCTTTCTTT. The full variable domain, in which reference TRBV9 and TRBJ1-1 provide the parts outside the CDR3, is DSGVTQTPKHLITATGQRVTLRCSPRSGDLSVYWYQQSLDQGLQFLIQYYNGEERAKGNILERFSAQQFPDLHSELNLSSLELGDSALYFCASSATANTEAFFGQGTRLTVV.

This clone is a singleton in its sample. This sequence joins TRBV5-4 and TRBJ2-1, with a possible D match to TRBD2 (5 bases). The germline V and J ends were trimmed by 4 bases and 7 bases, with 24 bases remaining between them. CDR1 and CDR2 (germline): SGHNT, YYREEE (reference sequence). This CDR3 comprises 17 residues. The CDR3 region is CASSLGRPESSYNEQFF. The CDR3 coding sequence is TGTGCCAGCAGCCTGGGGAGACCCGAAAGTTCGTATAATGAGCAGTTCTTC.

V is TRBV28 and J is TRBJ1-5; a weak D match, TRBD1 (6 bases). V shed 8 bases and J shed 7 bases, with 15 bases lying between them. The CDR3 has 13 amino acids. Germline values: CDR1 MDHEN, CDR2 SYDVKM. CDR3 residues: CASFYRVEQPQHF. The CDR3 coding sequence is TGTGCCAGCTTTTACAGGGTGGAGCAGCCCCAGCATTTT.

This sequence joins TRBV30 and TRBJ2-5; 7 nucleotides line up with TRBD2. The CDR3 covers 12 residues. Germline trimming cut 8 bases from V and 7 bases from J; bases unmatched to any gene: 10. CDR1 is GTSNPN, CDR2 SVGIG, per germline (reference sequence). The CDR3 loop reads CAGRGEVGTQYF. In DNA, the CDR3 is TGTGCCGGACGGGGGGAGGTTGGGACCCAGTACTTC.

This rearrangement joins TRBV11-2 to TRBJ2-5, with D maybe TRBD1 (5 bases). The V gene lost 5 bases and the J gene lost 7 bases, with 29 bases spanning the gap. The CDR3 extends over 18 amino acids. Germline CDR1 reads SGHAT; CDR2 reads FQNNGV. CDR3 nucleotides: TGTGCCAGCAGCGACCCCGGTGGGGCCGGAATATTATATAGGACCCAGTACTTC. It is translated as CASSDPGGAGILYRTQYF.

The gene calls are TRBV7-9 and TRBJ2-1; D is perhaps TRBD2 (5 bases). The CDR3 is 15 amino acids. The V gene's germline CDR1 is SEHNR and CDR2 FQNEAQ (reference sequence). V dropped 1 base and J dropped 4 bases, with 11 bases sitting between them. This CDR3 reads CASSLGLAAYNEQFF. CDR3 nucleotide sequence: TGTGCCAGCAGCTTAGGGCTAGCAGCTTACAATGAGCAGTTCTTC. Full variable domain (rest looked up from reference TRBV7-9 and TRBJ2-1): DTGVSQNPRHKITKRGQNVTFRCDPISEHNRLYWYRQTLGQGPEFLTYFQNEAQLEKSRLLSDRFSAERPKGSFSTLEIQRTEQGDSAMYLCASSLGLAAYNEQFFGPGTRLTVL.